The present TCR beta chain was sequenced within a study of T-cell memory formation after mild COVID-19. Study as a whole: Most TCR clusters belonged to a single donor.

Trimming took off 5 bases at V and 8 bases at J, with 13 bases between the two ends. The CDR3 runs to 13 residues. Germline CDR1 SGHVS, CDR2 FQNEAQ. 5'RACE primed at constant segments yielded TCR alpha and TCR beta cDNA libraries bearing sample barcodes and UMIs. TCRdb re-called the 5' RACE reads with MiXCR, one entry per CDR3 protein. The repertoire consists of hundreds of thousands of distinct CDR3 sequences, with around 14% occurring once and the leading ten covering around 21%. This clonotype turned up a few times. The chain recombines TRBV7-8 with TRBJ2-1; no reliable D call. This receptor was taken from a man aged 18 to 30 who had mild COVID-19 (a few samples of this study predate the infection). Cell type and time point are not known. The sequenced material came from PBMCs or a T cell subset sorted from them (not recorded which). The CDR3 reads CASSRQSGDEQFF. For the CDR3, the DNA is TGTGCCAGCAGCCGTCAGTCGGGTGATGAGCAGTTCTTC.